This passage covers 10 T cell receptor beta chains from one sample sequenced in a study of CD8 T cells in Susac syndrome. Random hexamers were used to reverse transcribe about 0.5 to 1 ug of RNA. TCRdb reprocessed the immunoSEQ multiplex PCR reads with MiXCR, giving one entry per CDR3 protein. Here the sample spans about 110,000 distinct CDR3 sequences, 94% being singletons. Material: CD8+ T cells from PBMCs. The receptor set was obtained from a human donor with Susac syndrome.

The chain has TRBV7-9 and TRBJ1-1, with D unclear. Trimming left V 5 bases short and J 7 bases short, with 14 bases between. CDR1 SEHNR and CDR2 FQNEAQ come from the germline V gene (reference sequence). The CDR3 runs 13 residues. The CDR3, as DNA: TGTGCCAGCAGCGAGACAATCAAGGATGAAGCTTTCTTT. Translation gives CASSETIKDEAFF.

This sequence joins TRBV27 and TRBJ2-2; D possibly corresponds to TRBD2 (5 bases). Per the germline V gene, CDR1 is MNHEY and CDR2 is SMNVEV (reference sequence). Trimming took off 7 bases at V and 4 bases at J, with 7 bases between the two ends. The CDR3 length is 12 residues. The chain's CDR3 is CASTRGTGELFF. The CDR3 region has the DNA TGTGCCAGCACTCGGGGCACCGGGGAGCTGTTTTTT.

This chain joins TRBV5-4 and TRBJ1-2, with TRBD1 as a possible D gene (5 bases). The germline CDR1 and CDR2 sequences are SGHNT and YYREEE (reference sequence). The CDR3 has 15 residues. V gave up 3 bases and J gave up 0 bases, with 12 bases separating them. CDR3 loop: CASSYRQNANYGYTF. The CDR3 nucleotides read TGTGCCAGCAGCTATCGACAGAACGCTAACTATGGCTACACCTTC.

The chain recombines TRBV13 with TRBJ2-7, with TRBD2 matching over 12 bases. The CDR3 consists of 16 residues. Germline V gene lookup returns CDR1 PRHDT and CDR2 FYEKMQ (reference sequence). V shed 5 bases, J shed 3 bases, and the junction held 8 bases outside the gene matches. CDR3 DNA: TGTGCCAGCAGCCACCGCGGACTAGCGGGGAACTACGAGCAGTACTTC. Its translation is CASSHRGLAGNYEQYF. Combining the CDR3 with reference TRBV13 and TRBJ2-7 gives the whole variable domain AAGVIQSPRHLIKEKRETATLKCYPIPRHDTVYWYQQGPGQDPQFLISFYEKMQSDKGSIPDRFSAQQFSDYHSELNMSSLELGDSALYFCASSHRGLAGNYEQYFGPGTRLTVT.

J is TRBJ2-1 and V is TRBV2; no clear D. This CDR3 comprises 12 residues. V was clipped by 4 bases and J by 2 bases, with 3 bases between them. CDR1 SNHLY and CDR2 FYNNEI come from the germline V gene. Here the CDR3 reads CASSVAYNEQFF. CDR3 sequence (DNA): TGTGCCAGCAGTGTGGCCTACAATGAGCAGTTCTTC.

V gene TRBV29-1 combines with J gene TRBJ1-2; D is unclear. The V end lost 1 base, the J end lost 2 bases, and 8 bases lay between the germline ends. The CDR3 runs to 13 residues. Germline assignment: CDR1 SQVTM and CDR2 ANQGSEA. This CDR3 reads CSVEVGSNYGYTF. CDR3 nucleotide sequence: TGCAGCGTTGAAGTCGGAAGCAACTATGGCTACACCTTC.

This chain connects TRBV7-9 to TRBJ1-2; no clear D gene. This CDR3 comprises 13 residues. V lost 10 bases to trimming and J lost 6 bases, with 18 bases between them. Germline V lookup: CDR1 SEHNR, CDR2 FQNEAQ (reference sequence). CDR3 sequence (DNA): TGTGCCATCGAAGCGGGGTCCGACAATGGCTACACCTTC. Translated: CAIEAGSDNGYTF.

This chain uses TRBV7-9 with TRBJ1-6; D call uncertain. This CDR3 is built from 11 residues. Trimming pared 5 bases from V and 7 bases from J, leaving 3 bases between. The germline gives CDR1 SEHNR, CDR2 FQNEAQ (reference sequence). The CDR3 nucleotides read TGTGCCAGCAGCCAAAATTCACCCCTCCACTTT. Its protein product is CASSQNSPLHF.

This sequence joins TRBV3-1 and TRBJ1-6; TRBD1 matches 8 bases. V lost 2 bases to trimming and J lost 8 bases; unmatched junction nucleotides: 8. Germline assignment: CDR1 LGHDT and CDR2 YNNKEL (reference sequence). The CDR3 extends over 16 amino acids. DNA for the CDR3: TGTGCCAGCAGCCAACCGGACAGGGTGGTTGATTCACCCCTCCACTTT. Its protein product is CASSQPDRVVDSPLHF. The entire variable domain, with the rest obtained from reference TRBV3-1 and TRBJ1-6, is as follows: DTAVSQTPKYLVTQMGNDKSIKCEQNLGHDTMYWYKQDSKKFLKIMFSYNNKELIINETVPNRFSPKSPDKAHLNLHINSLELGDSAVYFCASSQPDRVVDSPLHFGNGTRLTVT.

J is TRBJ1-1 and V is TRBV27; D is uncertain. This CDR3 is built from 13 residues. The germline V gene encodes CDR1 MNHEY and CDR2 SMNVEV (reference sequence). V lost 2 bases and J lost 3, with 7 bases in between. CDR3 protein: CASSLRKYTEAFF. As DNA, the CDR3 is TGTGCCAGCAGTTTAAGGAAGTACACTGAAGCTTTCTTT.